This T cell receptor beta chain was obtained from a study of cytomegalovirus exposure and HLA in healthy donors. Everyone who donated was a healthy bone marrow donor. Study-level results: Most CMV-associated TCR beta chains were later found to appear HLA-restricted. A later analysis showed HLA-associated TCR beta chains outstripping equally common others in clonal expansion.

Comments on this clone: Its antigen remains unknown.

The primer mix had 60 Vbeta and 13 Jbeta primers. TCRdb's table, derived via immunoSEQ multiplex PCR, lists solely in-frame clones and lacks some. Of some 190,000 clones listed, about 10% are singletons. The CDR3 loop spans 17 amino acids. Germline V gene lookup returns CDR1 SGHDN and CDR2 FVKESK. Trimming cost V 4 bases and J 0 bases; bases outside gene matches: 5. The clonotype originates from a woman aged 25 to 39 in good health and CMV-seropositive. The chain carries TRBV14 and TRBJ2-1, with 11 bases identical to TRBD2. The sample comprised PBMCs. In DNA, the CDR3 is TGTGCCAGCAGCCCACGACTAGCGGGGAGCTCCTACAATGAGCAGTTCTTC. As protein: CASSPRLAGSSYNEQFF.